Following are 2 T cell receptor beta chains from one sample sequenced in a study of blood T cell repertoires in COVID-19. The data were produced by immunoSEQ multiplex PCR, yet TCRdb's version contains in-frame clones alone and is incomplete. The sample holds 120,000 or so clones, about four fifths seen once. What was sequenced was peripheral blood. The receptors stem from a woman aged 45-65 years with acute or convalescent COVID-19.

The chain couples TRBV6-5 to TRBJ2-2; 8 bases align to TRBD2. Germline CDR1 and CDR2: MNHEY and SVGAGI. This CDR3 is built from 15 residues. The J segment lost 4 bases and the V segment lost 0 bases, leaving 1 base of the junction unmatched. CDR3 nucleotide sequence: TGTGCCAGCAGTTACTCCGGGGGGGGCACCGGGGAGCTGTTTTTT. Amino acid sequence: CASSYSGGGTGELFF.

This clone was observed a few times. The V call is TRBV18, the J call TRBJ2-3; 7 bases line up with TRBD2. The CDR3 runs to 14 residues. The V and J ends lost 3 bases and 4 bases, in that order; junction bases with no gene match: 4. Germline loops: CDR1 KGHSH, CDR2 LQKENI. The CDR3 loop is CASSPQGGSDTQYF. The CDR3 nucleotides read TGTGCCAGCTCACCGCAGGGAGGGTCAGATACGCAGTATTTT.